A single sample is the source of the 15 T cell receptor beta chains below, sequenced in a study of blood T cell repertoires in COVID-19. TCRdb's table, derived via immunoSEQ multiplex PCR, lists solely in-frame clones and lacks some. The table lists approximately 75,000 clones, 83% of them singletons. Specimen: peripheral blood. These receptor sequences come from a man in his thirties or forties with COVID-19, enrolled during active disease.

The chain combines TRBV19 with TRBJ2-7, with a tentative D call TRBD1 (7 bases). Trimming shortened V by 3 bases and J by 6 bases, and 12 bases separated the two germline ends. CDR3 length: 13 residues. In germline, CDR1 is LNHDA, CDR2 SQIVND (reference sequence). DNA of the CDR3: TGTGCCAGTAGTATCAGGGGGGTCTCCGAGCAGTACTTC. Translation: CASSIRGVSEQYF.

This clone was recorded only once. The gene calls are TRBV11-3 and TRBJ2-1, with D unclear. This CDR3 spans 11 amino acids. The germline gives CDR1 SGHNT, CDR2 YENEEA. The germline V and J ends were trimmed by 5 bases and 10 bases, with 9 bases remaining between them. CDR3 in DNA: TGTGCCAGCAGCGGCAGTGGCGAGCAGTTCTTC. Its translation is CASSGSGEQFF. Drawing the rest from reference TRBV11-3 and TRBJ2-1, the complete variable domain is EAGVVQSPRYKIIEKKQPVAFWCNPISGHNTLYWYLQNLGQGPELLIRYENEEAVDDSQLPKDRFSAERLKGVDSTLKIQPAELGDSAVYLCASSGSGEQFFGPGTRLTVL.

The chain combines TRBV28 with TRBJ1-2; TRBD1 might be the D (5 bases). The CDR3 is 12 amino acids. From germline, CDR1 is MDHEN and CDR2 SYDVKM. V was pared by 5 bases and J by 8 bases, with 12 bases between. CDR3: CASSRSGLGYTF. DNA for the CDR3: TGTGCCAGCAGTAGATCAGGGCTCGGCTACACCTTC.

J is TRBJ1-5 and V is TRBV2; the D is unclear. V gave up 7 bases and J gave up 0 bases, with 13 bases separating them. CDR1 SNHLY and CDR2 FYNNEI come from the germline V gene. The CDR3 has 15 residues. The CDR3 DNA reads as TGTGCCAGCATTATAGACATCAATAGCAATCAGCCCCAGCATTTT. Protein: CASIIDINSNQPQHF.

This CDR3 reads CASSERVGARNQPQHF. For the CDR3, the DNA is TGTGCCAGCAGCGAAAGGGTGGGGGCGCGGAATCAGCCCCAGCATTTT. The rearrangement links TRBV6-6 to TRBJ1-5; maybe TRBD1 (6 bases). V lost 6 bases to trimming and J lost 4 bases, with 19 bases between them. Looked up from germline, CDR1 is MNHNY and CDR2 is SVGAGI (reference sequence). This CDR3 spans 16 amino acids.

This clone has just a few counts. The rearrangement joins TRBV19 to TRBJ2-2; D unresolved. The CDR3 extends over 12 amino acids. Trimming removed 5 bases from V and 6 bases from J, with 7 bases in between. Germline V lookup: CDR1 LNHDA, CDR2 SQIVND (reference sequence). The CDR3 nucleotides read TGTGCCAGTAGTCTCGAGGCCGGGGAGCTGTTTTTT. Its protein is CASSLEAGELFF.

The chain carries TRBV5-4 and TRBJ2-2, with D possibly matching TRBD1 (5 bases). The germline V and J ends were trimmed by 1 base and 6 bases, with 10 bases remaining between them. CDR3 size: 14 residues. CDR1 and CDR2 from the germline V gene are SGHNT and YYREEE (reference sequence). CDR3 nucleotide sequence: TGTGCCAGCAGCTTGCCCTCAGGGCCCGGGGAGCTGTTTTTT. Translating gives CASSLPSGPGELFF.

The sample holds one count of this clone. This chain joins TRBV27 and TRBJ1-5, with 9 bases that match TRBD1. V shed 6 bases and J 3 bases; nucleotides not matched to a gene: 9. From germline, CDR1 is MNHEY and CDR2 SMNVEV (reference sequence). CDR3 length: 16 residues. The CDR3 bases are TGTGCCAGCAGGCAAGACAGGGGGATTGACAATCAGCCCCAGCATTTT. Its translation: CASRQDRGIDNQPQHF.

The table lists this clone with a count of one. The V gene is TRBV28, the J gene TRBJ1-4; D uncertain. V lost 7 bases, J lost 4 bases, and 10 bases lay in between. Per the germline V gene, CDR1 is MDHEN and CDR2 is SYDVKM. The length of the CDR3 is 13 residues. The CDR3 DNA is TGTGCCAGCAATAGAGGAGATAATGAAAAACTGTTTTTT. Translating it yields CASNRGDNEKLFF.

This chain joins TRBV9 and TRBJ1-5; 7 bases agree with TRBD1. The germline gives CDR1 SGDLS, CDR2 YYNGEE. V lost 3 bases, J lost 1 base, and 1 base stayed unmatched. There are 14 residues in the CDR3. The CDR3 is CASSAQGSNQPQHF. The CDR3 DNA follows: TGTGCCAGCAGCGCACAGGGGAGCAATCAGCCCCAGCATTTT.

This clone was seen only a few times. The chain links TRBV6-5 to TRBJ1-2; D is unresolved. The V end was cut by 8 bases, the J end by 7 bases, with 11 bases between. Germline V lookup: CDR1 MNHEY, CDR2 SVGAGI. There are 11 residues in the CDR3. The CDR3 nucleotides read TGTGCCAGCCTAGAGAGGGTTGGCTACACCTTC. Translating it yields CASLERVGYTF.

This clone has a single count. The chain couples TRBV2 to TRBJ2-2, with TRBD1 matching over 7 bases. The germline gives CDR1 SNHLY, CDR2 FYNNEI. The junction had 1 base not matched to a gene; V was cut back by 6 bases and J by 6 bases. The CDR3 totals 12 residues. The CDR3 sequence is CASRTGSGELFF. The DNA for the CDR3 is TGTGCCAGCAGGACAGGGTCCGGGGAGCTGTTTTTT.

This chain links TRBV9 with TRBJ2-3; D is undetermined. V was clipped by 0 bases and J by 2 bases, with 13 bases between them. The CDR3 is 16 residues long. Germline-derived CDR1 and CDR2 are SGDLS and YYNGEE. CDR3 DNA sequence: TGTGCCAGCAGCGTAGGGCCTCACCCCTTCACAGATACGCAGTATTTT. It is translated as CASSVGPHPFTDTQYF.

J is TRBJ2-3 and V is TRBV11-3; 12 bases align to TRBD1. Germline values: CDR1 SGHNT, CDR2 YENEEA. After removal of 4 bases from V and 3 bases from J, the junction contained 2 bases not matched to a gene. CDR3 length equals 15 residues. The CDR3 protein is CASSSGQGATDTQYF. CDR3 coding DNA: TGTGCCAGCAGCTCGGGACAGGGGGCGACAGATACGCAGTATTTT.

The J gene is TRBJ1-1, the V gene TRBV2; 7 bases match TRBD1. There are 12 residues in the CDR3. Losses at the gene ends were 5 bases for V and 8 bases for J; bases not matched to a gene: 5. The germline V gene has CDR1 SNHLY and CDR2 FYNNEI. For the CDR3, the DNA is TGTGCCAGCAGTAAGGGACAGATAGAAGCTTTCTTT. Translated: CASSKGQIEAFF.